This TCR beta chain is drawn from a study of sequential checkpoint blockade in melanoma. Across the study: Arm A got nivolumab then ipilimumab; arm B the reverse, 1:1. Maintenance nivolumab came after either treatment sequence.

This clone was seen a single time. Noted treatment: randomized to nivolumab then ipilimumab (arm A) or the reverse (arm B). DNA-damaging chemotherapy had not been given to any patient beforehand. Sorted cells were live CD3+CD8+, lacking CD19 and CD56, from PBMCs. This CDR3 contains 17 residues. V dropped 3 bases and J dropped 8 bases, with 24 bases sitting between them. Germline lookup yields CDR1 SGDLS and CDR2 YYNGEE. Sequencing was performed with immunoSEQ multiplex PCR; in TCRdb, only in-frame clones are kept and a portion is missing. The repertoire holds 9,000 or so clones, with about 50% as singletons.

The origin of this receptor is a human donor with melanoma. This chain uses TRBV9 with TRBJ2-1, with D possibly being TRBD1 (6 bases). The material was CD8+ T cells sorted from blood (inferred from file names), obtained from a patient given nivolumab and ipilimumab in sequence. The CDR3 region is CASSEDGLRQEEYEQFF. CDR3 sequence (DNA): TGTGCCAGCAGCGAGGATGGCCTCAGACAGGAAGAATATGAGCAGTTCTTC.